The clone carrying this T cell receptor beta chain was counted many times. Template switching by 5'RACE produced TCR cDNA, adding a universal primer site and UMIs. MiXCR, applied by TCRdb to the 5' RACE reads, yields one record per CDR3 protein. The sample lists about 52,000 distinct CDR3 sequences, approximately 7% seen once, with approximately 24% in the top ten. The data were taken from a study of T cells after yellow fever vaccination. The study's findings and limits: Some clonotypes, a small share, were shared between CD4 and CD8 compartments. Subsequent to the booster, the majority of primary-vaccination clones reappeared (around 96% CD4, 85% to 90% CD8).

Germline V gives CDR1 SQVTM, CDR2 ANQGSEA. V was clipped by 4 bases and J by 0 bases, with 15 bases between them. The length of the CDR3 is 16 residues. The V and J genes are TRBV29-1 and TRBJ2-2, with D tentatively TRBD1 (5 bases). This material consisted of CD8+ T cells not binding an NS4B(214-222) dextramer, sorted from PBMCs, taken roughly 47 days after the first yellow fever vaccination. This receptor was obtained from a young man who received the YFV17D yellow fever vaccine. Here the CDR3 reads CSVGDRALANTGELFF. CDR3 in DNA: TGCAGCGTTGGTGACAGAGCGCTCGCGAACACCGGGGAGCTGTTTTTT.